This T cell receptor beta chain originates from a study of T cell responses to AZD1222 COVID-19 vaccine. The data were produced by immunoSEQ multiplex PCR, yet TCRdb's version contains in-frame clones alone and is incomplete. The table records over 85,000 clones, about 90% of them present only once. In regard to this clone: Its specificity is unknown.

Study-wide findings and caveats: Mapped onto spike, vaccine-associated CD4 TCRs spanned it and were dominant at 160-218 and 743-854. Most donors were white British and more were female, and clonal diversity was possibly underestimated.

With 5 bases clipped from V and 5 bases from J, the junction kept 9 bases outside the gene matches. The CDR3 is 15 residues long. Germline V gene lookup returns CDR1 MNHEY and CDR2 SMNVEV (reference sequence). Pooled samples include second doses given at about 4 or 12 weeks. This specimen consisted of peripheral blood, obtained 28 days after the second AZD1222 dose. V gene TRBV27 combines with J gene TRBJ2-7, with 10 nucleotides matching TRBD1. This TCR was sampled from an adult who received the AZD1222 COVID-19 vaccine. In DNA form, the CDR3 reads TGTGCCAGCAGTACCACCCGGGACAGGGGAAACGAGCAGTACTTC. Its protein product is CASSTTRDRGNEQYF.